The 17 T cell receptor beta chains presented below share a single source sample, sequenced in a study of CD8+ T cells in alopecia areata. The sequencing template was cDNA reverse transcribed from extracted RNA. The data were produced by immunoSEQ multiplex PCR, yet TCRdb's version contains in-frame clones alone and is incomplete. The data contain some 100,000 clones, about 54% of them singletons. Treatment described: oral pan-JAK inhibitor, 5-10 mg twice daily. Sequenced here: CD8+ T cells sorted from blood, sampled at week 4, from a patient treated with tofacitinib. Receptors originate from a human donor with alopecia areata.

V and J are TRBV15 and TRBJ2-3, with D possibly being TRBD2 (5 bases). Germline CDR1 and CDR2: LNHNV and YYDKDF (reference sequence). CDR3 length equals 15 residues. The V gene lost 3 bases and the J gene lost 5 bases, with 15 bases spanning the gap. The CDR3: CATSRGVGALDTQYF. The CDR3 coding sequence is TGTGCCACCAGCAGGGGAGTAGGCGCCTTAGATACGCAGTATTTT.

CDR3 nucleotides: TGTGCCACCAGCAGAGATATACAAGGGGTGGGAGTTGATGGCTACACCTTC. Its translation: CATSRDIQGVGVDGYTF. The chain has TRBV15 and TRBJ1-2, with D perhaps matching TRBD1 (5 bases). This CDR3 spans 17 amino acids. V lost 0 bases and J lost 6, with 20 bases in between. Germline CDR1 LNHNV, CDR2 YYDKDF (reference sequence). Looking up the rest from reference TRBV15 and TRBJ1-2 gives the full variable domain: DAMVIQNPRYQVTQFGKPVTLSCSQTLNHNVMYWYQQKSSQAPKLLFHYYDKDFNNEADTPDNFQSRRPNTSFCFLDIRSPGLGDTAMYLCATSRDIQGVGVDGYTFGSGTRLTVV.

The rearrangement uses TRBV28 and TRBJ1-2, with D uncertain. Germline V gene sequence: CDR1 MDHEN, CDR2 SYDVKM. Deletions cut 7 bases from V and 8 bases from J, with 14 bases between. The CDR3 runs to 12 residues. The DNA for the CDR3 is TGTGCCAGCACCCTGGGATCCAGCGGCTACACCTTC. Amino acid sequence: CASTLGSSGYTF.

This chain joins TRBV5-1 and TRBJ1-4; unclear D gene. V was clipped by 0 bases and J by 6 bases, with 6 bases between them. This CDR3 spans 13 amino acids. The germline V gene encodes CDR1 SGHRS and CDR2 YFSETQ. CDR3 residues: CASSLGSDEKLFF. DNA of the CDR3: TGCGCCAGCAGCTTGGGGAGCGATGAAAAACTGTTTTTT.

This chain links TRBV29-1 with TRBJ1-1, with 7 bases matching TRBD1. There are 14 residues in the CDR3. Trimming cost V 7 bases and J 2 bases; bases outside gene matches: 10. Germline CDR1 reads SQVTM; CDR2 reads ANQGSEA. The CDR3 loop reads CSDGPTGVNTEAFF. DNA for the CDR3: TGCAGCGACGGACCCACAGGGGTAAACACTGAAGCTTTCTTT.

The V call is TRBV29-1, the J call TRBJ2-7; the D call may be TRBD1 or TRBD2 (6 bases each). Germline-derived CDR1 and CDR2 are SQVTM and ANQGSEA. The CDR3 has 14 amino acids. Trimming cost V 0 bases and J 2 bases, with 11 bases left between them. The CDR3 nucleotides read TGCAGCGTTGAAGAGGGGGGCAGGGCCTACGAGCAGTACTTC. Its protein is CSVEEGGRAYEQYF.

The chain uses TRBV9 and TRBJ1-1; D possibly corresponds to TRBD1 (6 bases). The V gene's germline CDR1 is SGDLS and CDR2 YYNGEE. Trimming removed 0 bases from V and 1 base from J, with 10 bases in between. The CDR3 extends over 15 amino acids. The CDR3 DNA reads TGTGCCAGCAGCGTAGAATTGGGGGCGAACACTGAAGCTTTCTTT. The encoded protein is CASSVELGANTEAFF.

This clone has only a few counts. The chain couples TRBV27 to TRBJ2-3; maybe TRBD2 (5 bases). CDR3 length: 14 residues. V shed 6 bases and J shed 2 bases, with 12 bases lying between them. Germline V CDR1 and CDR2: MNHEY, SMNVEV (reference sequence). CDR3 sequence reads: CASSPERATDTQYF. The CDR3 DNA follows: TGTGCCAGCAGCCCCGAGAGGGCCACAGATACGCAGTATTTT.

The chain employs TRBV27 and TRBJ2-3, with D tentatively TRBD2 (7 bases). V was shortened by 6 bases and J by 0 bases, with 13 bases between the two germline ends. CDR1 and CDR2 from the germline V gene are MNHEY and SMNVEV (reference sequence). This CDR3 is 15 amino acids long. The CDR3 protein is CASRWGGVSTDTQYF. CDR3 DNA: TGTGCCAGCAGATGGGGGGGCGTAAGCACAGATACGCAGTATTTT.

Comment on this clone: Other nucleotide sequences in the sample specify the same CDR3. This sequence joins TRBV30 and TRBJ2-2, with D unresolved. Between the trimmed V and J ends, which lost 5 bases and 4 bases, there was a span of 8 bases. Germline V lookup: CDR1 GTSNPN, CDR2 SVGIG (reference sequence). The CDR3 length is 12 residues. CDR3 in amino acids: CAWSGPTGELFF. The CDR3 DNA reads TGTGCCTGGTCTGGCCCCACCGGGGAGCTGTTTTTT. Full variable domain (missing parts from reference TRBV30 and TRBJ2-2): SQTIHQWPATLVQPVGSPLSLECTVEGTSNPNLYWYRQAAGRGLQLLFYSVGIGQISSEVPQNLSASRPQDRQFILSSKKLLLSDSGFYLCAWSGPTGELFFGEGSRLTVL.

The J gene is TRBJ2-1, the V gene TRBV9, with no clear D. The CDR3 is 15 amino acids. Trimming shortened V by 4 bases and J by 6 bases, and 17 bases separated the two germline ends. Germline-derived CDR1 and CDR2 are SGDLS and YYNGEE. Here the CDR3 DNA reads TGTGCCAGCAGCCCCGACTTCGGGTTGGTCAATGAGCAGTTCTTC. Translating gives CASSPDFGLVNEQFF.

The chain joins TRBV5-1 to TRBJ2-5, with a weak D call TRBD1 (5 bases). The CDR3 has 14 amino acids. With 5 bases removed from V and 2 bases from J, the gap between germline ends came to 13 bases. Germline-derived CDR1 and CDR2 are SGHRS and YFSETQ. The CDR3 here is CASRYPGIQETQYF. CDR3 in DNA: TGCGCCAGCAGATACCCAGGGATACAAGAGACCCAGTACTTC.

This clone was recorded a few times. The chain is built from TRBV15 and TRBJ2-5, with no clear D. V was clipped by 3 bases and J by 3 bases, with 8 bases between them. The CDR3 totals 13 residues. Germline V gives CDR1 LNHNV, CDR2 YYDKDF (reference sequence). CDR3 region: CATSSLWEETQYF. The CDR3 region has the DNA TGTGCCACCAGCAGTTTGTGGGAAGAGACCCAGTACTTC.

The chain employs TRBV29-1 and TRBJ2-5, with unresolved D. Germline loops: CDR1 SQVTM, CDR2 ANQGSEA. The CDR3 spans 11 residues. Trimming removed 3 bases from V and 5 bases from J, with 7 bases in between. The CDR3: CSVDRYETQYF. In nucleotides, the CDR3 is TGCAGCGTTGACCGCTATGAGACCCAGTACTTC.

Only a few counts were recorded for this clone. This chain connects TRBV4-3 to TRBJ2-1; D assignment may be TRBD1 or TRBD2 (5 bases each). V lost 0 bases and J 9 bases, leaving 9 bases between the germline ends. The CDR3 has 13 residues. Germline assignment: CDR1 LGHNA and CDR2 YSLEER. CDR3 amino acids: CASSQDSGTEQFF. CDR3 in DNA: TGCGCCAGCAGCCAAGATTCCGGGACTGAGCAGTTCTTC.

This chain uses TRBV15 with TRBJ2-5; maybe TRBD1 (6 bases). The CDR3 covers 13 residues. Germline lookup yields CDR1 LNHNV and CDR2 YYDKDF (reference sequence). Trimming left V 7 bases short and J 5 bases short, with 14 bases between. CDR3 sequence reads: CATNQGTGETQYF. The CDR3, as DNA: TGTGCCACCAACCAGGGGACCGGGGAGACCCAGTACTTC. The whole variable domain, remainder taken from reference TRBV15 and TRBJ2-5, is DAMVIQNPRYQVTQFGKPVTLSCSQTLNHNVMYWYQQKSSQAPKLLFHYYDKDFNNEADTPDNFQSRRPNTSFCFLDIRSPGLGDTAMYLCATNQGTGETQYFGPGTRLLVL.

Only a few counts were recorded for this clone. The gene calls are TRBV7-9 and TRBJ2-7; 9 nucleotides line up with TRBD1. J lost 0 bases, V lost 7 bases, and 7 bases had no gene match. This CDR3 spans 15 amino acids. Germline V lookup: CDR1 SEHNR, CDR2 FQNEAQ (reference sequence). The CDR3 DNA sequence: TGTGCCAGCACCATCGGACAGGGGAGCTCCTACGAGCAGTACTTC. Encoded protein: CASTIGQGSSYEQYF.